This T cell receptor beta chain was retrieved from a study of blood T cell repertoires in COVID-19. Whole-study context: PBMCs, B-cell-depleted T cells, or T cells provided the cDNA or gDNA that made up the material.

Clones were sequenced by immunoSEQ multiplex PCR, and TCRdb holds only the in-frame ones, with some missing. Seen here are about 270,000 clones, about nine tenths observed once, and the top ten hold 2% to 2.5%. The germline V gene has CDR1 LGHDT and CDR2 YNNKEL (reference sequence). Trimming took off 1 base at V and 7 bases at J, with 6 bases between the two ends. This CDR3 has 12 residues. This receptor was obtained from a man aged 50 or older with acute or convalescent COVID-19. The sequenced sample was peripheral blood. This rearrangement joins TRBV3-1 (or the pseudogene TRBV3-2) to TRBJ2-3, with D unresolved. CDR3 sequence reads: CASSQASYTQYF. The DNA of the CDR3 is TGTGCCAGCAGCCAAGCTTCGTATACGCAGTATTTT.